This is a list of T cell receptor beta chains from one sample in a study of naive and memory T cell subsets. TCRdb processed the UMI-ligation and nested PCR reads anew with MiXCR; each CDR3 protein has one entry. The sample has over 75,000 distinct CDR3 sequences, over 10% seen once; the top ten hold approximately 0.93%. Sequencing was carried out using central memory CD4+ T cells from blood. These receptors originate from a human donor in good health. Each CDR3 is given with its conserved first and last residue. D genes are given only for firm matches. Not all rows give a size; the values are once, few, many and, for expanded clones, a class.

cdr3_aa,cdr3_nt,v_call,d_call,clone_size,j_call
CASSLEGRTNTGELFF,TGTGCCAGCAGCTTGGAGGGGAGGACGAACACCGGGGAGCTGTTTTTT,TRBV5-4,NA,NA,TRBJ2-2
CSARPLAGGPVNEQFF,TGCAGTGCCCGTCCACTAGCGGGAGGGCCAGTGAATGAGCAGTTCTTC,TRBV20-1,TRBD2,few,TRBJ2-1
CSAPADSYEQYF,TGCAGTGCCCCAGCGGACTCCTACGAGCAGTACTTC,TRBV20-1,NA,NA,TRBJ2-7
CASGILGASDTQYF,TGTGCCAGCGGAATCTTGGGGGCTAGTGATACGCAGTATTTT,TRBV2,NA,NA,TRBJ2-3
CASSFAGASGRVTQYF,TGTGCCAGCAGCTTCGCCGGGGCTAGCGGGAGGGTTACGCAGTATTTT,TRBV11-2,TRBD2,few,TRBJ2-3
CASSEARYEQYF,TGTGCCAGCAGTGAAGCACGATACGAGCAGTACTTC,TRBV6-1,NA,NA,TRBJ2-7
CASSKGGADIYEQYF,TGTGCCAGCAGCAAAGGGGGCGCTGATATATACGAGCAGTACTTC,TRBV7-8,TRBD1,many,TRBJ2-7
CSVVKGLGTEAFF,TGCAGCGTTGTTAAGGGATTAGGAACTGAAGCTTTCTTT,TRBV29-1,NA,few,TRBJ1-1
CSVPPAGSSYNEQFF,TGCAGTGTCCCCCCCGCAGGGAGCTCCTACAATGAGCAGTTCTTC,TRBV20-1,NA,NA,TRBJ2-1
CASSLNLSGELFF,TGTGCCAGCAGCTTGAATCTTTCCGGGGAGCTGTTTTTT,TRBV5-5,NA,NA,TRBJ2-2
CSARKVDGTYEQYF,TGCAGTGCTAGAAAAGTGGACGGGACCTACGAGCAGTACTTC,TRBV20-1,NA,NA,TRBJ2-7
CSARDDRGRLTGELFF,TGCAGTGCTAGAGATGACAGGGGGCGGTTAACCGGGGAGCTGTTTTTT,TRBV20-1,TRBD1,NA,TRBJ2-2
CASSQSSSGHTYEQYF,TGCGCCAGCAGTCAATCGAGTAGCGGGCACACCTACGAGCAGTACTTC,TRBV23-1,TRBD2,few,TRBJ2-7
CASSLVYEQYF,TGTGCCAGCAGCTTAGTGTACGAGCAGTACTTC,TRBV7-8,NA,few,TRBJ2-7
CSARDWAGVADTQYF,TGCAGTGCTAGAGATTGGGCGGGAGTGGCAGATACGCAGTATTTT,TRBV20-1,TRBD2,many,TRBJ2-3
CAISGQGVEAFF,TGTGCCATCAGTGGACAGGGGGTTGAAGCTTTCTTT,TRBV10-3,TRBD1,NA,TRBJ1-1
CASQILIDSPLHF,TGTGCCAGCCAAATTTTGATTGATTCACCCCTCCACTTT,TRBV2,NA,few,TRBJ1-6
CASRGFSSNQPQHF,TGTGCCAGTAGGGGATTTAGTAGCAATCAGCCCCAGCATTTT,TRBV19,NA,few,TRBJ1-5
CASSLAPGSGANVLTF,TGCGCCAGCAGCTTGGCCCCGGGCTCTGGGGCCAACGTCCTGACTTTC,TRBV5-1,NA,few,TRBJ2-6
CASSSRAGTIGPLHF,TGTGCCAGCAGTTCCCGTGCAGGGACCATAGGACCCCTCCACTTT,TRBV28,NA,NA,TRBJ1-6
CASSLRTGTGANVLTF,TGTGCCAGCAGCCTCCGGACAGGGACTGGGGCCAACGTCCTGACTTTC,TRBV3-1,TRBD1,NA,TRBJ2-6
CASSLGGQVAYEQYF,TGTGCCAGCAGCTTAGGCGGACAGGTTGCCTACGAGCAGTACTTC,TRBV7-2,TRBD1,NA,TRBJ2-7
CSVEGASGISTDTQYF,TGCAGCGTTGAAGGGGCTAGCGGGATAAGCACAGATACGCAGTATTTT,TRBV29-1,TRBD2,many,TRBJ2-3
CSAKMAGPYEQYF,TGCAGTGCGAAAATGGCAGGGCCCTACGAGCAGTACTTC,TRBV20-1,NA,many,TRBJ2-7
CSVRDRGLNTEAFF,TGCAGCGTTAGGGACAGGGGGCTGAACACTGAAGCTTTCTTT,TRBV29-1,TRBD1,NA,TRBJ1-1
CASNRVTGELFF,TGTGCCAGCAATCGGGTTACGGGGGAGCTGTTTTTT,TRBV28,NA,many,TRBJ2-2
CASRGPNEKLFF,TGTGCCAGCAGGGGGCCCAACGAAAAACTGTTTTTT,TRBV28,NA,many,TRBJ1-4
CASSSRTYEQYF,TGTGCCAGCAGCTCCCGGACCTACGAGCAGTACTTC,TRBV5-6,NA,many,TRBJ2-7
CASSPTAQETQYF,TGTGCCAGCAGCCCGACAGCCCAAGAGACCCAGTACTTC,TRBV7-2,NA,few,TRBJ2-5
CASTQTGTGGEKLFF,TGTGCCAGCACCCAAACCGGGACAGGGGGAGAAAAACTGTTTTTT,TRBV6-5,TRBD1,NA,TRBJ1-4
CASSKDRGYEQYF,TGTGCCAGCAGCAAGGACAGGGGATACGAGCAGTACTTC,TRBV5-8,TRBD1,few,TRBJ2-7
CASREQDSNTEAFF,TGTGCCAGCCGAGAACAGGATTCGAACACTGAAGCTTTCTTT,TRBV18,NA,few,TRBJ1-1
CASRASGSPYNEQFF,TGTGCCAGCAGAGCTAGCGGGAGCCCCTACAATGAGCAGTTCTTC,TRBV25-1,TRBD2,NA,TRBJ2-1
CASSLESDSSYEQYF,TGTGCCAGCAGCTTGGAGTCCGATAGCTCCTACGAGCAGTACTTC,TRBV5-4,NA,many,TRBJ2-7
CSAHAPGQGSNYGYTF,TGCAGTGCTCACGCACCTGGACAGGGGAGTAACTATGGCTACACCTTC,TRBV20-1,TRBD1,few,TRBJ1-2
CASSLAGPSPSGNTIYF,TGCGCCAGCAGCTTGGCCGGTCCATCTCCTTCTGGAAACACCATATATTTT,TRBV5-1,NA,many,TRBJ1-3
CASNPRGLDEQFF,TGTGCCAGCAACCCTCGAGGGTTGGATGAGCAGTTCTTC,TRBV27,NA,NA,TRBJ2-1
CASSQSNRMANQPQHF,TGTGCCAGCAGCCAATCGAACAGGATGGCGAATCAGCCCCAGCATTTT,TRBV3-1,NA,few,TRBJ1-5
CASTHSGLKGGKLFF,TGTGCCAGCACCCACTCAGGACTCAAGGGAGGAAAACTGTTTTTT,TRBV27,NA,few,TRBJ1-4
CASSIRGASGRRNTGELFF,TGTGCCAGTAGTATCCGAGGGGCTAGCGGGAGGAGAAACACCGGGGAGCTGTTTTTT,TRBV19,TRBD2,NA,TRBJ2-2
CSARVTGSTTQYF,TGCAGTGCTAGAGTCACCGGGAGCACAACCCAGTACTTC,TRBV20-1,NA,many,TRBJ2-5
CSAPSGATDTQYF,TGCAGTGCTCCCAGCGGGGCTACAGATACGCAGTATTTT,TRBV20-1,TRBD2,NA,TRBJ2-3
CASRGRFEQFF,TGTGCCAGCAGGGGACGGTTTGAGCAGTTCTTC,TRBV2,NA,many,TRBJ2-1
CASSLMARSSGNTIYF,TGTGCCAGCAGCTTAATGGCCCGGAGCTCTGGAAACACCATATATTTT,TRBV7-9,NA,NA,TRBJ1-3
CASSSRRVDTQYF,TGTGCCAGCAGCTCCCGACGGGTAGATACGCAGTATTTT,TRBV7-3,NA,NA,TRBJ2-3
CASSLALAAYEQYF,TGTGCCAGCAGCTTGGCTCTAGCGGCCTACGAGCAGTACTTC,TRBV5-6,TRBD2,few,TRBJ2-7
CASSLLSRDTEAFF,TGTGCCAGCAGCCTACTGAGTAGGGACACTGAAGCTTTCTTT,TRBV3-1,NA,NA,TRBJ1-1
CSARDRGTYNEQFF,TGCAGTGCTAGAGATCGCGGGACTTACAATGAGCAGTTCTTC,TRBV20-1,NA,few,TRBJ2-1
CASSRNRQGRNEQFF,TGCGCCAGCAGTCGAAACCGACAGGGGCGAAATGAGCAGTTCTTC,TRBV10-1,TRBD1,many,TRBJ2-1
CASSQGRTTDTQYF,TGTGCCAGCAGTCAAGGACGTACCACAGATACGCAGTATTTT,TRBV11-2,NA,many,TRBJ2-3
CASAQIGITSYEQYF,TGTGCCAGCGCCCAAATCGGGATTACCTCCTACGAGCAGTACTTC,TRBV27,NA,many,TRBJ2-7